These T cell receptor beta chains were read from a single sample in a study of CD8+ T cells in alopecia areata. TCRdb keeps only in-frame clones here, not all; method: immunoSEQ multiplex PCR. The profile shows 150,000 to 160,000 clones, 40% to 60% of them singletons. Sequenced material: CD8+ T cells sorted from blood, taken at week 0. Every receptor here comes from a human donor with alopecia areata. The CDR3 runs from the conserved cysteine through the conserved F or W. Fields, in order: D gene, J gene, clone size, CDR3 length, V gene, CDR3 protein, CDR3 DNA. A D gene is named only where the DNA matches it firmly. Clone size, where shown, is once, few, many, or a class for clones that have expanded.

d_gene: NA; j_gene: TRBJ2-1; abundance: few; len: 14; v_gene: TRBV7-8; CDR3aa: CASSLRGAYNEQFF; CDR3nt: TGTGCCAGCAGCCTCAGGGGGGCCTACAATGAGCAGTTCTTC
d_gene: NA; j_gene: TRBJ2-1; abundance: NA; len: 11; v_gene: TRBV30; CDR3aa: CAWSGDNEQFF; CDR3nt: TGTGCCTGGAGTGGGGACAATGAGCAGTTCTTC
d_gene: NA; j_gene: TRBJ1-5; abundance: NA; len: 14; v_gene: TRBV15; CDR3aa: CATSRGANNQPQHF; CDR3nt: TGTGCCACCAGCAGAGGGGCCAACAATCAGCCCCAGCATTTT
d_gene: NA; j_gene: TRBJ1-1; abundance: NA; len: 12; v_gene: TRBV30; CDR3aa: CAWSQGNTEAFF; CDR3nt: TGTGCCTGGAGTCAAGGGAACACTGAAGCTTTCTTT
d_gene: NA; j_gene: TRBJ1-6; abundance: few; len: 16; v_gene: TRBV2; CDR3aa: CASSEKDSKLNSPLHF; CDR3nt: TGTGCCAGCAGTGAGAAGGACAGCAAACTCAATTCACCCCTCCACTTT
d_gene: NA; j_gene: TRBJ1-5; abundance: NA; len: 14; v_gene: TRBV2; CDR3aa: CASCSGEGNQPQHF; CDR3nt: TGTGCCAGCTGCTCGGGGGAGGGCAATCAGCCCCAGCATTTT
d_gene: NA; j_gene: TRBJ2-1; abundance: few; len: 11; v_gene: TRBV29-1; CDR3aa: CSVELDYRQFF; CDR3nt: TGCAGCGTGGAGTTAGACTACCGCCAGTTCTTC
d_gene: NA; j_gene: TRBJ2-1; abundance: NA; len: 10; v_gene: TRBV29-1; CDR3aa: CSVTRDEQFF; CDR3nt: TGCAGCGTTACTAGGGATGAGCAGTTCTTC
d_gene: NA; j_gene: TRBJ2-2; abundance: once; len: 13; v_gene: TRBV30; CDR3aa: CAWSTGSPGELFF; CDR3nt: TGTGCCTGGAGTACGGGGTCCCCCGGGGAGCTGTTTTTT
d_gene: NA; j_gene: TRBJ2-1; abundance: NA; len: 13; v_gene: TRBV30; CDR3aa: CAWSVLRDDEQFF; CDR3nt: TGTGCCTGGAGTGTCCTCAGGGACGATGAGCAGTTCTTC
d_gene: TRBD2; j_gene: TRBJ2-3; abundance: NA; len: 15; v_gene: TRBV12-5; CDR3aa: CASGLGRESTDTQYF; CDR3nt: TGTGCTAGTGGTTTGGGGCGGGAGAGCACAGATACGCAGTATTTT
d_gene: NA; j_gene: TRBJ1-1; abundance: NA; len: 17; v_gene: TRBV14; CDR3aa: CASSPREVQSPRTEAFF; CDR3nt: TGTGCCAGCAGCCCCAGAGAGGTTCAGAGCCCTCGCACTGAAGCTTTCTTT
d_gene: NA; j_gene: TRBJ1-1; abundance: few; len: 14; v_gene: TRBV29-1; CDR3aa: CSVEDLRGRAEAFF; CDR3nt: TGCAGCGTTGAAGATCTGAGAGGGAGAGCTGAAGCTTTCTTT
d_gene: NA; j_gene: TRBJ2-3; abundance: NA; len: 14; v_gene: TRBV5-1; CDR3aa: CASTRLKSTDTQYF; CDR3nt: TGCGCCAGCACCAGACTCAAGAGCACAGATACGCAGTATTTT
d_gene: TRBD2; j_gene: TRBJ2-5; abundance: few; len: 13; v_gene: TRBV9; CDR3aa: CASSPTSGETQYF; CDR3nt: TGTGCCAGCAGCCCGACTAGCGGGGAGACCCAGTACTTC
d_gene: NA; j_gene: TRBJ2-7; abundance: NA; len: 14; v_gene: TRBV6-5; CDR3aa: CASSNSIMGNEQYF; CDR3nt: TGTGCCAGCAGCAACTCGATCATGGGGAACGAGCAGTACTTC
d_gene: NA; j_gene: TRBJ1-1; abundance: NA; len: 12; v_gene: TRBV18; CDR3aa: CASLRDNTEAFF; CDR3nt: TGTGCCAGCCTTAGGGATAACACTGAAGCTTTCTTT
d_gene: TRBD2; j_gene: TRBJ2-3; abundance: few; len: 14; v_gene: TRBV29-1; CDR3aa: CSVVGSGGSDAQYF; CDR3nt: TGCAGCGTTGTAGGTAGCGGGGGTTCAGATGCGCAGTATTTT
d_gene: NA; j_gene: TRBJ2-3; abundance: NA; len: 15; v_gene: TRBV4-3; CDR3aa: CASSQDFQGTDTQYF; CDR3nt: TGCGCCAGCAGCCAAGATTTCCAGGGCACAGATACGCAGTATTTT
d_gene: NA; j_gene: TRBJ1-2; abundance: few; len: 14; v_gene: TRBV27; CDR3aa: CASSLARTVYGYTF; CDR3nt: TGTGCCAGCAGTTTAGCCAGGACAGTCTATGGCTACACCTTC
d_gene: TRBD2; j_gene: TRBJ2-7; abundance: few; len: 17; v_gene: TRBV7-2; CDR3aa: CASSPDGPGLAGYEQYF; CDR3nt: TGTGCCAGCAGCCCAGACGGCCCAGGACTAGCGGGCTACGAGCAGTACTTC
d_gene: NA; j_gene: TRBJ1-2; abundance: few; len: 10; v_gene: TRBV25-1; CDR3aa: CASSHYGYTF; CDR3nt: TGTGCCAGCAGCCACTATGGCTACACCTTC
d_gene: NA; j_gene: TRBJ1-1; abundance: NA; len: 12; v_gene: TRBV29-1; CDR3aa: CSVVSGSTEAFF; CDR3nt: TGCAGCGTTGTTTCTGGGAGCACTGAAGCTTTCTTT
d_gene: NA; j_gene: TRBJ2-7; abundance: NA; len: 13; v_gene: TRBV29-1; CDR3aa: CSGSQGSSYEQYF; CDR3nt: TGCAGCGGCTCACAGGGCAGCTCCTACGAGCAGTACTTC
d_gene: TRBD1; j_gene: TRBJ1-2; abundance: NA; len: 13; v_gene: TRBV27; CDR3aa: CASSHRQGYGYTF; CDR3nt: TGTGCCAGCAGTCACCGACAGGGGTATGGCTACACCTTC
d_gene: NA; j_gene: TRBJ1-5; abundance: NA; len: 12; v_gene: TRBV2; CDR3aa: CASNLGNQPQHF; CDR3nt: TGTGCCAGCAACTTAGGGAATCAGCCCCAGCATTTT
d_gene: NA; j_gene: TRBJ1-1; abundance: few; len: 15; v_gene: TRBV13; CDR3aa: CASSWGPRLTDEAFF; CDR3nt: TGTGCCAGCAGCTGGGGTCCCAGGCTCACAGATGAAGCTTTCTTT
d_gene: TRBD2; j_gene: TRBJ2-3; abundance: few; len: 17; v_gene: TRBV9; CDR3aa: CASSVGSGGRRTDTQYF; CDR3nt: TGTGCCAGCAGCGTAGGTAGCGGGGGGCGACGCACAGATACGCAGTATTTT
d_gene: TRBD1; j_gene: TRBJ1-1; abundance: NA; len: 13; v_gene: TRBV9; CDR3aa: CASSARDREGAFF; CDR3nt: TGTGCCAGCAGCGCCCGGGACAGAGAGGGTGCTTTCTTT
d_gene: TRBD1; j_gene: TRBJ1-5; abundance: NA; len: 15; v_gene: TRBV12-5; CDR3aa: CASGLGRGSNQPQHF; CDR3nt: TGTGCTAGTGGTTTGGGCAGGGGGAGCAATCAGCCCCAGCATTTT
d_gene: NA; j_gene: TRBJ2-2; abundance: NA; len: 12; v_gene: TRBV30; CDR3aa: CAWSRRTGELFF; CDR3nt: TGTGCCTGGAGCCGGCGCACCGGGGAGCTGTTTTTT
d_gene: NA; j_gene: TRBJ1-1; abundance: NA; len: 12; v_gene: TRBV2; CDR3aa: CASSDLTRGAFF; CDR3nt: TGTGCCAGCAGTGATCTTACGCGGGGGGCTTTCTTT
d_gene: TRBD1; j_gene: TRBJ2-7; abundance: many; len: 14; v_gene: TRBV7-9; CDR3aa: CASSSQGNSYEQYF; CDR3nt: TGTGCCAGCAGCTCACAGGGGAACTCCTACGAGCAGTACTTC
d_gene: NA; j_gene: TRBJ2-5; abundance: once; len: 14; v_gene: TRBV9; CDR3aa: CASSPQADEETQYF; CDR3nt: TGTGCCAGCAGCCCCCAGGCAGACGAAGAGACCCAGTACTTC
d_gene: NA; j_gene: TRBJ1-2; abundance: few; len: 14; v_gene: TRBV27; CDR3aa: CASSLSPTNYGYTF; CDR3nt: TGTGCCAGCAGTTTATCCCCGACTAACTATGGCTACACCTTC
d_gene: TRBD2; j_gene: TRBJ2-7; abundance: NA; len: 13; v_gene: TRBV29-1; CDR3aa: CSVSGGSSYEQYF; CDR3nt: TGCAGCGTTTCCGGGGGGTCCTCCTACGAGCAGTACTTC
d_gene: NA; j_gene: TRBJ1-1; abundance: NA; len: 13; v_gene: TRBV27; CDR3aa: CASSLSSSTEAFF; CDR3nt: TGTGCCAGCAGTTTATCATCTAGCACTGAAGCTTTCTTT
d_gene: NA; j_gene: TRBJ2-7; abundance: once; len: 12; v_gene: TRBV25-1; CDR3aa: CASSAYGDEQYF; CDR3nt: TGTGCCAGCAGTGCTTACGGGGACGAGCAGTACTTC